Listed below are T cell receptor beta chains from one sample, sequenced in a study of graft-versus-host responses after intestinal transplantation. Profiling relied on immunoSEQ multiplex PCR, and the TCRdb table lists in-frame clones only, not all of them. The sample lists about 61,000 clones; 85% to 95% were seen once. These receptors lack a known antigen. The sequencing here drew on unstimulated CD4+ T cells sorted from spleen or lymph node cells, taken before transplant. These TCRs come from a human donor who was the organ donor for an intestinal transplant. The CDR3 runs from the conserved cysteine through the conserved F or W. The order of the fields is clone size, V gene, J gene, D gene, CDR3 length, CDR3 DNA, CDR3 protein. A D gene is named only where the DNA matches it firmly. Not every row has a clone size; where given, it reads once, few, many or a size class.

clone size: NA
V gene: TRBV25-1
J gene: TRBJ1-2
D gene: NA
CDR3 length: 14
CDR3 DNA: TGTGCCAGCAGTGAACCAGGACACTTCTATGGCTACACCTTC
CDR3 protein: CASSEPGHFYGYTF

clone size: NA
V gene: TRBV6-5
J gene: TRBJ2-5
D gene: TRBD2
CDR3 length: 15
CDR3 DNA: TGTGCCAGCAGTCGTGGGACTAGCGGGGGAGAGACCCAGTACTTC
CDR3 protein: CASSRGTSGGETQYF

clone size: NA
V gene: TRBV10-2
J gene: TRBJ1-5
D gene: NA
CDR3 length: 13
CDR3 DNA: TGCGCCAGCAGTGATATGGACGGCGGGCCCCAGCATTTT
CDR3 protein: CASSDMDGGPQHF

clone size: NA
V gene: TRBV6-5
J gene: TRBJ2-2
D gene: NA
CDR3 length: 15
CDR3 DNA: TGTGCCAGCAGTCTAACTCCTCAAGCGTCCGGGGAGCTGTTTTTT
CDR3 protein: CASSLTPQASGELFF

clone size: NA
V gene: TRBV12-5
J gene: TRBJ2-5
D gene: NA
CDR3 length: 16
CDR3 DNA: TGTGCTAGTGGTTTGGTATGGAGACAGGGAGGAGAGACCCAGTACTTC
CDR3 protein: CASGLVWRQGGETQYF

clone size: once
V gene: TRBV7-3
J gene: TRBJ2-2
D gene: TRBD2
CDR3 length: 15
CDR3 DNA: TGTGCCAGCAGCCCGGGACTAGGAAGGGTCGGGGAGCTGTTTTTT
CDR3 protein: CASSPGLGRVGELFF

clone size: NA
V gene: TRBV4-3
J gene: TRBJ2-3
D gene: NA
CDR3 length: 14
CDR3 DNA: TGCGCCAGCAGCCGGGACGGAAACACAGATACGCAGTATTTT
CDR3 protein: CASSRDGNTDTQYF

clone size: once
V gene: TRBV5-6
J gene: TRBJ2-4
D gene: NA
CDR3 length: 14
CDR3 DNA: TGTGCCAGCAGCGGAGCGTTAGCCAAAAACATTCAGTACTTC
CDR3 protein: CASSGALAKNIQYF

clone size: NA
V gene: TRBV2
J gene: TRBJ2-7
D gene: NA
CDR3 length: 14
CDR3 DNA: TGTGCCAGCAATCTCATGGGGCTCAGTTACGAGCAGTACTTC
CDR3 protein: CASNLMGLSYEQYF

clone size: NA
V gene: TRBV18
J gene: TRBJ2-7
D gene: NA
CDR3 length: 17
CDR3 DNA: TGTGCCAGCTCACCACCGAGGTCGCCGGGACACTCCTACGAGCAGTACTTC
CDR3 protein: CASSPPRSPGHSYEQYF

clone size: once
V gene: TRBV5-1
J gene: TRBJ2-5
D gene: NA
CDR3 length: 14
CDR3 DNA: TGCGCCAGCACCACAGATCCCTTATGGGAGACCCAGTACTTC
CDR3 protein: CASTTDPLWETQYF

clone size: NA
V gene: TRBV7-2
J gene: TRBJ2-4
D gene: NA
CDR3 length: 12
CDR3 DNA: TGTGCCAGCAGCTTAGTCCCGAACATTCAGTACTTC
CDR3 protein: CASSLVPNIQYF

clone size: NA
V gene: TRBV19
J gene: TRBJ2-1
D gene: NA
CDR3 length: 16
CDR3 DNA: TGTGCCAGTAGTGGGGTTCGACTGTCTTCCTACAATGAGCAGTTCTTC
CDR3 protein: CASSGVRLSSYNEQFF

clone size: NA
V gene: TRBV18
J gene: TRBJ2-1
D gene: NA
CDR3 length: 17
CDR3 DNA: TGTGCCAGCTCACCATCCGGGTGGCAGAGCTCCTACAATGAGCAGTTCTTC
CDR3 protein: CASSPSGWQSSYNEQFF

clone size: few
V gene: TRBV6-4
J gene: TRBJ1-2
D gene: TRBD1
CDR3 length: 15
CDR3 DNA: TGTGCCAGCAGCCCTTCGGGGGGGACAGCCTATGGCTACACCTTC
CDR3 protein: CASSPSGGTAYGYTF

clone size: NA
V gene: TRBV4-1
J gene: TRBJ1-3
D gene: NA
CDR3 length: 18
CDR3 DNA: TGCGCCAGCAGCCAAGGCCTAGCCCGGGGGGCAGCGGGAAACACCATATATTTT
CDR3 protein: CASSQGLARGAAGNTIYF

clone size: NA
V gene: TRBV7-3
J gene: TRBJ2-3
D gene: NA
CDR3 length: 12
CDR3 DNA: TGTGCCAGCAGCTTAAAAGGAGATACGCAGTATTTT
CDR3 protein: CASSLKGDTQYF

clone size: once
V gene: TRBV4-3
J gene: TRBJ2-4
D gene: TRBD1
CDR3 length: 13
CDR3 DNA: TGCGCCAGCAGCCGGGAAGGGGGCGACATTCAGTACTTC
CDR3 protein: CASSREGGDIQYF

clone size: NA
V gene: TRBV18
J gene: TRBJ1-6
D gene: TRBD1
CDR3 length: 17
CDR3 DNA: TGTGCCAGCTCACCAAAAGGTATCGGACAGGGTAATTCACCCCTCCACTTT
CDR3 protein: CASSPKGIGQGNSPLHF

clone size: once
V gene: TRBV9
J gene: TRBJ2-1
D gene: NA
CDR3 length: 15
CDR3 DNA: TGTGCCAGCAGCTCGAGGGGGGCCTCGTACAATGAGCAGTTCTTC
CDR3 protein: CASSSRGASYNEQFF

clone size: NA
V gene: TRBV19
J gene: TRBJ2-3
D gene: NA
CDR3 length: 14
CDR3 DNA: TGTGCCAGTAGTCCACGGACGATCACAGATACGCAGTATTTT
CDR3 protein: CASSPRTITDTQYF

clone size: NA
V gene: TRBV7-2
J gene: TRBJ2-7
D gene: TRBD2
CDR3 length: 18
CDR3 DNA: TGTGCCAGCAGCTTAGCCCCCACACTAGCGGGGGGATTCTACGAGCAGTACTTC
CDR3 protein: CASSLAPTLAGGFYEQYF

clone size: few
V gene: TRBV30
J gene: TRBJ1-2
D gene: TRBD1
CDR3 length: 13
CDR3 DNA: TGTGCCTGGAGATTACAGGGGGCTTGGGGCTACACCTTC
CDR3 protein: CAWRLQGAWGYTF

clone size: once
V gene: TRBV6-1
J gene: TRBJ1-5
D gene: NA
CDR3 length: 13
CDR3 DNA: TGTGCCAGCAGAGGGGTATGGGGGCAGCCCCAGCATTTT
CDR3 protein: CASRGVWGQPQHF

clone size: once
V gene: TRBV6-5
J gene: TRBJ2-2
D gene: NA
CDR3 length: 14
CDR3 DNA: TGTGCCAGCAGTTACTCGCCAGGAACCGGGGAGCTGTTTTTT
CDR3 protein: CASSYSPGTGELFF

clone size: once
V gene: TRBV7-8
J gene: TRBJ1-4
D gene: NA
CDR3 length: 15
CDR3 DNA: TGTGCCAGCAGCCCTTGGACAGCAACTAATGAAAAACTGTTTTTT
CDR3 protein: CASSPWTATNEKLFF

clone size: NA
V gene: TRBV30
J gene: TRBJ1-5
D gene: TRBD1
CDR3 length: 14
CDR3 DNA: TGTGCCTGGAGTCGGTCAGGGGGCTTTCAGCCCCAGCATTTT
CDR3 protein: CAWSRSGGFQPQHF

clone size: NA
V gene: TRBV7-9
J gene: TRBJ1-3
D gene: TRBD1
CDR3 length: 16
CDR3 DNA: TGTGCCAGCAGCTTAGGACAGGGGCGAACTGGAAACACCATATATTTT
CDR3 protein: CASSLGQGRTGNTIYF

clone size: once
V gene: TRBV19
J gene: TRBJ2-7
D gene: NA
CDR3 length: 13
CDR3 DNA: TGTGCCAGTAGTCGCAGGATGCTACACGAGCAGTACTTC
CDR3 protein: CASSRRMLHEQYF

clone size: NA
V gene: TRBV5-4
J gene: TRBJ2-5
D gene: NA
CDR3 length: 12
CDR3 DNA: TGTGCCAGCAGCCGGGCCCAAGAGACCCAGTACTTC
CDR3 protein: CASSRAQETQYF

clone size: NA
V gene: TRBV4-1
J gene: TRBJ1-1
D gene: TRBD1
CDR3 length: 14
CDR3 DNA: TGCGCCAGCAGCCCAGAAAGACAGGGCGGTGAAGCTTTCTTT
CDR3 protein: CASSPERQGGEAFF

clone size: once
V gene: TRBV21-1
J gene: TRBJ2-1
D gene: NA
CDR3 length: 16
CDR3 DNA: TGTGCCAGCAGCAAAGCAGGCGGGGGGGCACACAATGAGCAGTTCTTC
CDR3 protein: CASSKAGGGAHNEQFF

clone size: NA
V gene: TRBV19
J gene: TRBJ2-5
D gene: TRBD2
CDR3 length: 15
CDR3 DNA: TGTGCCAGTAGTATGACGCGGGGGGGAAAAGAGACCCAGTACTTC
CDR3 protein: CASSMTRGGKETQYF

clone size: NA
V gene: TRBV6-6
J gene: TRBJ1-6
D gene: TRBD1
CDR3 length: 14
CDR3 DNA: TGTGCCAGCAGGGGGACAGGGGAGTATTCACCCCTCCACTTT
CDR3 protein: CASRGTGEYSPLHF

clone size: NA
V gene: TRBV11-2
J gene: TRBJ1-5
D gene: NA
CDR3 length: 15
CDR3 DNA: TGTGCCAGCAGCACAACCTCAGGGTTAGGTCAGCCCCAGCATTTT
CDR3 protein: CASSTTSGLGQPQHF

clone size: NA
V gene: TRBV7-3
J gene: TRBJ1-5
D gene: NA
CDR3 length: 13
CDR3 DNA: TGTGCCAGCAGCTTAACGGCCGGCCAGCCCCAGCATTTT
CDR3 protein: CASSLTAGQPQHF

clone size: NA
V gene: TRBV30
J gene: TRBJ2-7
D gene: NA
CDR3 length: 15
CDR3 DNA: TGTGCCTGGAGTGTATTCGGGACTCACTCCTACGAGCAGTACTTC
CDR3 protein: CAWSVFGTHSYEQYF

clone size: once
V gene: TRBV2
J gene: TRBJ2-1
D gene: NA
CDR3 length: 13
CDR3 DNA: TGTGCCAGCAGACCGGTAACCTACAATGAGCAGTTCTTC
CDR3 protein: CASRPVTYNEQFF

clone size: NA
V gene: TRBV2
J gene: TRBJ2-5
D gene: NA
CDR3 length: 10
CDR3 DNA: TGTGCCAGCAGTGAAGGGACCCAGTACTTC
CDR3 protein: CASSEGTQYF

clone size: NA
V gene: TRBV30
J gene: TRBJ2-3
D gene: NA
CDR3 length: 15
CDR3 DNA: TGTGCCTGGAGTGTTCCTGGGGGGCGCACAGATACGCAGTATTTT
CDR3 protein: CAWSVPGGRTDTQYF

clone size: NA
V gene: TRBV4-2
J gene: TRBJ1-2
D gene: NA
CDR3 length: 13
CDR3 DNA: TGTGCCAGCAGCCAAGAAGTTCAGGGTGGCTACACCTTC
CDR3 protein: CASSQEVQGGYTF

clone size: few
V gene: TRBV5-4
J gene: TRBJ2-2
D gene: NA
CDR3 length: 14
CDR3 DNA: TGTGCCAGCTCCGGAGCAGAGGTGGACGGGGAGCTGTTTTTT
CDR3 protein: CASSGAEVDGELFF

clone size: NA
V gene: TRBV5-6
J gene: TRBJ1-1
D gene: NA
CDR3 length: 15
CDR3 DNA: TGTGCCAGCAGCTTGCGGTCGTTTATGAACACTGAAGCTTTCTTT
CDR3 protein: CASSLRSFMNTEAFF

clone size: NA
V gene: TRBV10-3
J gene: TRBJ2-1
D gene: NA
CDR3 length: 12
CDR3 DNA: TGTGCCATCAGTGAGTCCGGCGGAGTTAAGTTCTTC
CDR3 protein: CAISESGGVKFF

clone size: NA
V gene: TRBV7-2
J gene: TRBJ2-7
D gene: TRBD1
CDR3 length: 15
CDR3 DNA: TGTGCCAGCAGCTTAGTAGGGGGCCCTAACTACGAGCAGTACTTC
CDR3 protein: CASSLVGGPNYEQYF

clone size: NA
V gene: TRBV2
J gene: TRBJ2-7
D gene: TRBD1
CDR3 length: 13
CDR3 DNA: TGTGCCAGCCAGGGACAGGAGGGGAGCGAGCAGTACTTC
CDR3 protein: CASQGQEGSEQYF

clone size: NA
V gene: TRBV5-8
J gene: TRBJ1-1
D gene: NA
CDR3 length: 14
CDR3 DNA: TGTGCCAGCGGGTGGAGGGCGGGGAACACTGAAGCTTTCTTT
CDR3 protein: CASGWRAGNTEAFF

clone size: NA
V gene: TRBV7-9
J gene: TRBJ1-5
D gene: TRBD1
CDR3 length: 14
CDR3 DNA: TGTGCCAGCAGCCTGGACAGGGACTTCCAGCCCCGGCATTTT
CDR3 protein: CASSLDRDFQPRHF

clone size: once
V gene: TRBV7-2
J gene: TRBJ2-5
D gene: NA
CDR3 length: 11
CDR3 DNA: TGTGCCAGCAGCCCCAAAGAGACCCAGTACTTC
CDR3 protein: CASSPKETQYF

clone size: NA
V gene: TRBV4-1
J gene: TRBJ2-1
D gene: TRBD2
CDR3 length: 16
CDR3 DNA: TGCGCCAGCAGCGCGACCGGGACTAGCCCCAACAATGAGCAGTTCTTC
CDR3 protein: CASSATGTSPNNEQFF